Shown below are 5 T cell receptor beta chains from a single sample sequenced in a study of shared clonotypes between healthy human individuals. Profiling relied on immunoSEQ multiplex PCR, and the TCRdb table lists in-frame clones only, not all of them. The sample has approximately 2.1 million clones, 80% to 95% seen once. The sequenced sample was naive CD4+ T cells from PBMCs. Described subset: CD45RA+ positively selected. These receptors all come from a man aged 18 to 35 in good health. Some clones in this sample may be carry-over from other donors' samples.

This rearrangement joins TRBV7-3 to TRBJ2-5; TRBD2 agrees at 8 bases. CDR3 length: 17 amino acids. Germline-derived CDR1 and CDR2 are SGHTA and FQGTGA. V lost 5 bases to trimming and J lost 7 bases; unmatched junction nucleotides: 18. DNA for the CDR3: TGTGCCAGCAGCCTCCACGGACTAGCCAAAAACGGGGGGACCCAGTACTTC. It specifies CASSLHGLAKNGGTQYF.

The V gene is TRBV4-1, the J gene TRBJ2-1, with 8 bases fitting TRBD2. With 1 base clipped from V and 0 bases from J, the junction kept 5 bases outside the gene matches. This CDR3 spans 17 amino acids. The V gene's germline CDR1 is MGHRA and CDR2 YSYEKL. CDR3: CASSQVSAGVSYNEQFF. CDR3 nucleotides: TGCGCCAGCAGCCAAGTTTCAGCGGGAGTCTCCTACAATGAGCAGTTCTTC.

CDR3 in DNA: TGTGCCAGTATAAGCTACCGGGGGACTAGCCGCAACAATGAGCAGTTCTTC. Protein sequence: CASISYRGTSRNNEQFF. The chain employs TRBV18 and TRBJ2-1; TRBD2 agrees at 9 bases. The germline CDR1 and CDR2 sequences are KGHSH and LQKENI. CDR3 size: 17 residues. The V segment lost 9 bases and the J segment 5 bases; nucleotides outside the gene matches: 17.

This clone was seen only once. Distinct nucleotide sequences in the sample also encode this CDR3. The chain carries TRBV5-1 and TRBJ2-5; unclear D gene. Germline CDR1 and CDR2: SGHRS and YFSETQ. Trimming stripped 1 base from V and 2 bases from J, with 6 bases between. The CDR3 is 13 residues long. DNA for the CDR3: TGCGCCAGCAGCTTGTTAGGACAAGAGACCCAGTACTTC. Residues: CASSLLGQETQYF.

The CDR3 is CASSLGAPGYGYTF. CDR3 nucleotides: TGTGCCAGCAGCTTAGGGGCCCCAGGCTATGGCTACACCTTC. The V and J genes are TRBV7-3 and TRBJ1-2, with TRBD1 as a possible D gene (5 bases). Germline values: CDR1 SGHTA, CDR2 FQGTGA. The CDR3 runs 14 residues. Trimming took off 2 bases at V and 4 bases at J, with 11 bases between the two ends.